Listed below are T cell receptor beta chains from one sample, sequenced in a study of blood T cells in healthy people across ages. A single record per CDR3 protein comes from TCRdb applying MiXCR to the 5' RACE reads. The repertoire holds hundreds of thousands of distinct CDR3 sequences, roughly 53% seen once, with 30% to 40% in the top ten. The material sequenced was blood. These receptors originate from a man aged 60-69 years in good health. Both conserved end residues are part of each CDR3. The D gene is left open where the match is weak. Rows give clone size only sometimes, using once, few, many, or a class for an expanded clone.

clone size: few
J gene: TRBJ2-5
D gene: NA
V gene: TRBV12-3/TRBV12-4
CDR3 protein: CASTPRSGGTQYF
CDR3 DNA: TGTGCCAGCACCCCTAGGTCCGGCGGGACCCAGTACTTC

clone size: few
J gene: TRBJ1-4
D gene: TRBD1
V gene: TRBV7-2
CDR3 protein: CASSLRTGGGEKLFF
CDR3 DNA: TGTGCCAGCAGCCTCCGGACAGGGGGAGGAGAAAAACTGTTTTTT

clone size: NA
J gene: TRBJ2-4
D gene: NA
V gene: TRBV5-6
CDR3 protein: CASSLNAGSPLGNIQYF
CDR3 DNA: TGTGCCAGCAGCTTGAATGCGGGGAGCCCACTGGGAAACATTCAGTACTTC

clone size: few
J gene: TRBJ2-5
D gene: NA
V gene: TRBV3-1
CDR3 protein: CASSPPRIGETQYF
CDR3 DNA: TGTGCCAGCAGCCCACCGCGGATTGGTGAGACCCAGTACTTC

clone size: few
J gene: TRBJ2-1
D gene: NA
V gene: TRBV24-1
CDR3 protein: CATSDPIISPSEQFF
CDR3 DNA: TGTGCCACCAGTGATCCTATTATCAGCCCCAGTGAGCAGTTCTTC

clone size: NA
J gene: TRBJ2-7
D gene: NA
V gene: TRBV6-2/TRBV6-3
CDR3 protein: CASSRGISEQYF
CDR3 DNA: TGTGCCAGCAGCCGCGGGATAAGCGAGCAGTACTTC

clone size: NA
J gene: TRBJ2-2
D gene: TRBD1
V gene: TRBV7-7
CDR3 protein: CASSPRTGSGELFF
CDR3 DNA: TGTGCCAGCAGCCCCAGGACAGGGAGCGGGGAGCTGTTTTTT

clone size: NA
J gene: TRBJ1-1
D gene: NA
V gene: TRBV5-1
CDR3 protein: CASSLISHPGAEAFF
CDR3 DNA: TGCGCCAGCAGCTTGATCAGCCACCCTGGGGCTGAAGCTTTCTTT

clone size: few
J gene: TRBJ2-1
D gene: NA
V gene: TRBV29-1
CDR3 protein: CSVEDRYNEQFF
CDR3 DNA: TGCAGCGTTGAAGACAGGTACAATGAGCAGTTCTTC

clone size: NA
J gene: TRBJ1-2
D gene: TRBD1
V gene: TRBV4-1
CDR3 protein: CASSQDRTGVHGYTF
CDR3 DNA: TGCGCCAGCAGCCAAGACAGGACAGGGGTCCATGGCTACACCTTC

clone size: few
J gene: TRBJ2-1
D gene: TRBD2
V gene: TRBV9
CDR3 protein: CASSLRTSGGGDEQFF
CDR3 DNA: TGTGCCAGCAGCTTGCGGACTAGCGGGGGGGGAGATGAGCAGTTCTTC

clone size: few
J gene: TRBJ2-3
D gene: TRBD1
V gene: TRBV20-1
CDR3 protein: CSARFGQGTDTQYF
CDR3 DNA: TGCAGTGCTAGATTCGGACAGGGCACAGATACGCAGTATTTT

clone size: once
J gene: TRBJ2-7
D gene: TRBD1
V gene: TRBV6-1
CDR3 protein: CASNQDRGRYEQYF
CDR3 DNA: TGCGCCAGCAACCAGGACAGGGGGCGGTACGAGCAGTACTTC

clone size: few
J gene: TRBJ1-2
D gene: NA
V gene: TRBV4-2
CDR3 protein: CASSLGGGDLSYGYTF
CDR3 DNA: TGTGCCAGCAGCCTTGGGGGCGGGGACCTCTCCTATGGCTACACCTTC

clone size: few
J gene: TRBJ2-5
D gene: NA
V gene: TRBV14
CDR3 protein: CASSQLARETQYF
CDR3 DNA: TGTGCCAGCAGCCAACTAGCGAGGGAGACCCAGTACTTC

clone size: NA
J gene: TRBJ2-7
D gene: NA
V gene: TRBV20-1
CDR3 protein: CSARPPTGTPYEQYF
CDR3 DNA: TGCAGTGCCAGACCTCCGACAGGAACTCCCTACGAGCAGTACTTC

clone size: NA
J gene: TRBJ1-2
D gene: NA
V gene: TRBV7-2
CDR3 protein: CASSFAAYGYTF
CDR3 DNA: TGTGCCAGCAGCTTCGCAGCTTATGGCTACACCTTC

clone size: few
J gene: TRBJ2-3
D gene: TRBD1
V gene: TRBV12-3/TRBV12-4
CDR3 protein: CASKWTGVISDAQYF
CDR3 DNA: TGTGCCAGCAAATGGACAGGAGTCATATCAGATGCGCAGTATTTT

clone size: NA
J gene: TRBJ2-2
D gene: NA
V gene: TRBV12-3/TRBV12-4
CDR3 protein: CASSPLEGDTGRGVGELFF
CDR3 DNA: TGTGCCAGCAGTCCGCTCGAGGGTGACACAGGGAGGGGAGTCGGGGAGCTGTTTTTT

clone size: NA
J gene: TRBJ1-2
D gene: NA
V gene: TRBV29-1
CDR3 protein: CSAHPGLGNGYTF
CDR3 DNA: TGCAGCGCACACCCGGGGTTGGGAAATGGCTACACCTTC

clone size: NA
J gene: TRBJ1-5
D gene: NA
V gene: TRBV28
CDR3 protein: CASSSRQRLQPQHF
CDR3 DNA: TGTGCCAGCAGTTCTCGACAGAGACTTCAGCCCCAGCATTTT

clone size: NA
J gene: TRBJ1-1
D gene: NA
V gene: TRBV5-1
CDR3 protein: CASSLGPGLVGTEAFF
CDR3 DNA: TGCGCCAGCAGCTTGGGGCCCGGTTTAGTTGGGACTGAAGCTTTCTTT

clone size: few
J gene: TRBJ2-1
D gene: TRBD2
V gene: TRBV3-1
CDR3 protein: CASSPSGSNNEQFF
CDR3 DNA: TGTGCCAGCAGCCCTAGCGGCTCAAACAATGAGCAGTTCTTC

clone size: few
J gene: TRBJ1-4
D gene: NA
V gene: TRBV7-9
CDR3 protein: CASSPINEKLFF
CDR3 DNA: TGTGCCAGCAGCCCAATTAATGAAAAACTGTTTTTT

clone size: NA
J gene: TRBJ2-5
D gene: NA
V gene: TRBV12-3/TRBV12-4
CDR3 protein: CASSSSGPETQYF
CDR3 DNA: TGTGCCAGCAGTTCTTCAGGGCCAGAGACCCAGTACTTC

clone size: NA
J gene: TRBJ1-1
D gene: NA
V gene: TRBV7-2
CDR3 protein: CASSSGRSTEAFF
CDR3 DNA: TGTGCCAGCAGCTCGGGCCGATCCACTGAAGCTTTCTTT

clone size: NA
J gene: TRBJ2-7
D gene: NA
V gene: TRBV2
CDR3 protein: CASNRERGIEQYF
CDR3 DNA: TGTGCCAGCAACAGGGAACGGGGGATAGAGCAGTACTTC

clone size: many
J gene: TRBJ2-1
D gene: NA
V gene: TRBV4-2
CDR3 protein: CASSQGLSLTMKQFF
CDR3 DNA: TGTGCCAGCAGCCAAGGGCTCTCCCTAACAATGAAACAGTTCTTC

clone size: NA
J gene: TRBJ2-5
D gene: TRBD2
V gene: TRBV4-2
CDR3 protein: CASSQGTSEAAQETQYF
CDR3 DNA: TGTGCCAGCAGCCAAGGGACTAGCGAAGCGGCCCAAGAGACCCAGTACTTC

clone size: NA
J gene: TRBJ2-3
D gene: TRBD2
V gene: TRBV7-9
CDR3 protein: CASSGLAATDTQYF
CDR3 DNA: TGTGCCAGCAGCGGACTAGCGGCCACAGATACGCAGTATTTT

clone size: NA
J gene: TRBJ2-5
D gene: TRBD2
V gene: TRBV12-3/TRBV12-4
CDR3 protein: CASSKGLGQETQYF
CDR3 DNA: TGTGCCAGCAGTAAAGGACTAGGCCAAGAGACCCAGTACTTC

clone size: few
J gene: TRBJ2-7
D gene: NA
V gene: TRBV25-1
CDR3 protein: CASRRTYEQYF
CDR3 DNA: TGTGCCAGCAGACGCACCTACGAGCAGTACTTC

clone size: NA
J gene: TRBJ2-5
D gene: NA
V gene: TRBV20-1
CDR3 protein: CSARVAGASYQETQYF
CDR3 DNA: TGCAGTGCTAGAGTTGCGGGGGCTTCGTACCAAGAGACCCAGTACTTC

clone size: NA
J gene: TRBJ2-6
D gene: NA
V gene: TRBV6-1
CDR3 protein: CASSEALLGGNDDVLTF
CDR3 DNA: TGTGCCAGCAGTGAAGCGCTTCTGGGGGGCAATGACGACGTCCTGACTTTC

clone size: few
J gene: TRBJ2-5
D gene: NA
V gene: TRBV20-1
CDR3 protein: CSARPRDTLGKETQYF
CDR3 DNA: TGCAGTGCTAGACCCCGGGACACTCTCGGGAAGGAGACCCAGTACTTC

clone size: NA
J gene: TRBJ1-2
D gene: NA
V gene: TRBV29-1
CDR3 protein: CSAFREENYGYTF
CDR3 DNA: TGCAGCGCATTCAGGGAGGAGAACTATGGCTACACCTTC

clone size: NA
J gene: TRBJ2-5
D gene: NA
V gene: TRBV20-1
CDR3 protein: CSARVIGGETQYF
CDR3 DNA: TGCAGTGCTAGAGTGATAGGGGGAGAGACCCAGTACTTC

clone size: NA
J gene: TRBJ2-1
D gene: NA
V gene: TRBV13
CDR3 protein: CASSLERGSSSYNEQFF
CDR3 DNA: TGTGCCAGCAGCTTAGAACGCGGGTCCTCCTCCTACAATGAGCAGTTCTTC

clone size: NA
J gene: TRBJ1-2
D gene: NA
V gene: TRBV9
CDR3 protein: CASSVEQDYGYTF
CDR3 DNA: TGTGCCAGCAGCGTAGAACAGGACTATGGCTACACCTTC

clone size: NA
J gene: TRBJ2-3
D gene: NA
V gene: TRBV5-1
CDR3 protein: CASSGAVPDTQYF
CDR3 DNA: TGCGCCAGCAGCGGGGCGGTTCCAGATACGCAGTATTTT

clone size: few
J gene: TRBJ2-4
D gene: NA
V gene: TRBV6-6
CDR3 protein: CASSSSNIQYF
CDR3 DNA: TGTGCCAGCAGTTCGTCGAACATTCAGTACTTC

clone size: medium-sized
J gene: TRBJ2-7
D gene: NA
V gene: TRBV20-1
CDR3 protein: CSARDSDRSSYEQYF
CDR3 DNA: TGCAGTGCTAGAGATAGCGATCGGAGCTCCTACGAGCAGTACTTC

clone size: NA
J gene: TRBJ2-5
D gene: NA
V gene: TRBV3-1
CDR3 protein: CASSSRRTTYRTQYF
CDR3 DNA: TGTGCCAGCAGCTCAAGAAGGACTACCTACCGGACCCAGTACTTC